Listed here are 20 T cell receptor beta chains from one sample, sequenced in a study of breast tumors, draining lymph nodes, adjacent tissues. Axillary draining lymph nodes of breast cancer patients supplied the node samples. TCRdb reprocessed the multiplex PCR reads via MiXCR and lists one record per CDR3 protein. The repertoire holds some 150,000 distinct CDR3 sequences, around 24% seen once, with about 2.6% in the top ten. The sequenced sample consisted of axillary lymph node tissue. The receptors come from a female donor with breast cancer. Some clones in this sample may be carry-over from other donors' samples.

This clonotype appeared many times. This rearrangement joins TRBV4-3 to TRBJ2-1; D ambiguous. The CDR3 is made up of 14 amino acids. In germline, CDR1 is LGHNA, CDR2 YSLEER. V was shortened by 1 base and J by 8 bases, with 12 bases between the two germline ends. CDR3 in DNA: TGCGCCAGCAGCCAAGCTCCCCTGGGGTATGAGCAGTTCTTC. It yields the protein CASSQAPLGYEQFF.

There are many counts of this clonotype. The J gene is TRBJ2-7, the V gene TRBV12-3 or TRBV12-4; TRBD2 matches 10 bases. This CDR3 has 15 amino acids. J lost 5 bases, V lost 6 bases, and 10 bases had no gene match. The CDR3 reads CASSLQAGGPHEQYF. CDR3 DNA: TGTGCCAGCAGCCTACAAGCGGGAGGGCCCCACGAGCAGTACTTC.

With regard to this clonotype: This may be a read error: a much more frequent sequence differs by one nucleotide. CDR3 coding DNA: TGTGCCAGCAGCCCGCCGGGACTAGTCTACAGTGAGCAGTTCTTC. This sequence encodes CASSPPGLVYSEQFF. The chain uses TRBV7-2 and TRBJ2-1, with TRBD2 matching over 8 bases. Germline CDR1 is SGHTA and CDR2 is FQGNSA. The CDR3 covers 15 residues.

With respect to this clonotype: A much larger clone differs from this one at a single base, so this may be a read error. The conserved phenylalanine or tryptophan normally closing the CDR3 is absent here, so this likely arose from a read error. The chain has TRBV7-3 and TRBJ2-2; no clear D. The germline V and J ends were trimmed by 5 bases and 4 bases, with 8 bases remaining between them. CDR1 SGHTA and CDR2 FQGTGA come from the germline V gene. The CDR3 is 13 amino acids. This CDR3 reads CASSQRSTGELFL. As DNA, the CDR3 is TGTGCCAGCAGCCAAAGAAGCACCGGGGAGCTGTTTTTG.

There are many counts of this clonotype. The chain carries TRBV4-1 and TRBJ2-5; possible D gene TRBD2, 5 bases. Germline CDR1 MGHRA, CDR2 YSYEKL. V was trimmed by 1 base and J by 2 bases, leaving 14 bases between them. There are 16 residues in the CDR3. The CDR3, as DNA: TGCGCCAGCAGCCAAGGAAGTGGGAGAGGGCAAGAGACCCAGTACTTC. Translated: CASSQGSGRGQETQYF.

The chain employs TRBV29-1 and TRBJ2-7, with D perhaps TRBD1 (5 bases). The CDR3 consists of 12 residues. Per germline, CDR1 SQVTM and CDR2 ANQGSEA. V gave up 6 bases and J gave up 6 bases, with 15 bases separating them. Here the CDR3 DNA reads TGCAGCGTAAGGGGCTTTGGAGCCGAGCAGTACTTC. Amino acids: CSVRGFGAEQYF.

CDR3 DNA sequence: TGTGCCAGCAGGGTTGGGGATAACACCGGGGAGCTGTTTTTT. It encodes CASRVGDNTGELFF. The rearrangement links TRBV28 to TRBJ2-2; D unresolved. CDR3 size: 14 residues. CDR1 MDHEN and CDR2 SYDVKM come from the germline V gene. Trimming stripped 6 bases from V and 2 bases from J, with 10 bases between.

Regarding this clonotype: This may be a read error, as it is one base from a much larger clone. The chain recombines TRBV27 with TRBJ1-4; maybe TRBD1 (6 bases). Germline V CDR1 and CDR2: MNHEY, SMNVEV (reference sequence). The CDR3 is made up of 15 amino acids. CDR3 residues: CVSRGNGAYNEKLFF. CDR3 nucleotides: TGTGTCAGCAGGGGAAACGGAGCATATAATGAAAAACTGTTTTTT.

This clonotype has at least ten counts. The rearrangement uses TRBV7-9 and TRBJ2-2; 8 nucleotides match TRBD2. The CDR3 is made up of 15 amino acids. The germline V gene has CDR1 SEHNR and CDR2 FQNEAQ (reference sequence). V shed 3 bases and J 6 bases; nucleotides not matched to a gene: 6. The CDR3 nucleotides are TGTGCCAGCAGCTTCGGGGGGGGAGTAGCCGGGGAGCTGTTTTTT. This translates into CASSFGGGVAGELFF.

There are many counts of this clonotype. The chain has TRBV14 and TRBJ2-1, with D unresolved. CDR3 length: 16 residues. In germline, CDR1 is SGHDN, CDR2 FVKESK. Trimming stripped 4 bases from V and 3 bases from J, with 16 bases between. CDR3 amino acids: CASSPISTKGYNEQFF. The CDR3, as DNA: TGTGCCAGCAGCCCCATTAGCACCAAAGGCTACAATGAGCAGTTCTTC.

This clonotype was counted between two and nine times. The V gene is TRBV30, the J gene TRBJ2-2; D is ambiguous. The length of the CDR3 is 16 residues. Germline CDR1 reads GTSNPN; CDR2 reads SVGIG (reference sequence). Trimming removed 2 bases at V and 0 bases at J, with 13 bases between. CDR3 in amino acids: CAWSLFRVANTGELFF. The CDR3 nucleotides are TGTGCCTGGAGTTTATTCCGGGTCGCGAACACCGGGGAGCTGTTTTTT.

This clonotype was seen ten or more times. V gene TRBV19 combines with J gene TRBJ1-3, with no clear D. The germline V gene has CDR1 LNHDA and CDR2 SQIVND (reference sequence). Trimming took off 7 bases at V and 4 bases at J, with 17 bases between the two ends. CDR3 length equals 15 residues. DNA for the CDR3: TGTGCCAGTAAACCCCCCGGATCCACAGGAAACACCATATATTTT. Protein sequence: CASKPPGSTGNTIYF.

A few counts support this clonotype. This rearrangement joins TRBV28 to TRBJ2-5; tentatively, D is TRBD2 (6 bases). The CDR3 has 14 amino acids. The germline V gene encodes CDR1 MDHEN and CDR2 SYDVKM. V was pared by 3 bases and J by 5 bases, with 13 bases between. This CDR3 reads CASSLVQRGETQYF. Here the CDR3 DNA reads TGTGCCAGCAGTTTGGTCCAACGGGGGGAGACCCAGTACTTC.

In nucleotides, the CDR3 is TGTGCCAGCAGCTCTTACCATGGGACTAGCGGCCGCACAGATACGCAGTATTTT. Translating gives CASSSYHGTSGRTDTQYF. J is TRBJ2-3 and V is TRBV5-8; TRBD2 matches at 11 bases. J was trimmed by 1 base and V by 3 bases; bases with no gene match: 10. The CDR3 length is 18 residues. Per germline, CDR1 SGHTS and CDR2 YDEGEE.

The chain links TRBV25-1 to TRBJ1-1; possible D gene TRBD1, 5 bases. The CDR3 loop spans 15 amino acids. Per germline, CDR1 MGHDK and CDR2 SYGVNS. Trimming took 1 base from V and 3 from J, leaving 12 bases between them. In nucleotides, the CDR3 is TGTGCCAGCAGTGAATCGAGGGGAGCGTACACTGAAGCTTTCTTT. Encoded protein: CASSESRGAYTEAFF.

Regarding this clonotype: This may stem from a read error, because a much larger clone lies one nucleotide away. The chain combines TRBV6-2 or TRBV6-3 with TRBJ2-7, with D unclear. Germline CDR1 and CDR2: MNHEY and SVGEGT. CDR3 length: 11 residues. Trimming shortened V by 6 bases and J by 3 bases, and 6 bases separated the two germline ends. The CDR3 DNA reads TGTGCCAGCAGAATTAGCTACGAGCAGTACTTC. Amino acid sequence: CASRISYEQYF.

The CDR3 here is CASLAGGLDEQFF. The CDR3, as DNA: TGTGCCAGCTTAGCGGGAGGGTTGGATGAGCAGTTCTTC. The rearrangement uses TRBV2 and TRBJ2-1; 11 bases are shared with TRBD2. V was pared by 8 bases and J by 8 bases, with 5 bases of the junction left unmatched. CDR3 size: 13 residues. The germline gives CDR1 SNHLY, CDR2 FYNNEI.

This clonotype has a count of ten or more. The chain links TRBV7-9 to TRBJ2-1; the D gene is possibly TRBD2 (7 bases). The CDR3 has 17 residues. Germline-derived CDR1 and CDR2 are SEHNR and FQNEAQ (reference sequence). Trimming took off 4 bases at V and 4 bases at J, with 20 bases between the two ends. As DNA, the CDR3 is TGTGCCAGCAGCTCACCGCGGTCGGGGGGCCTTTACAATGAGCAGTTCTTC. It encodes CASSSPRSGGLYNEQFF.

This clonotype showed up many times. The rearrangement joins TRBV12-5 to TRBJ2-1; 7 bases are a match to TRBD2. CDR3 length: 14 residues. Germline CDR1 LGHNT, CDR2 FRNRAP. The V gene end was trimmed by 6 bases and the J gene end by 6 bases; junction bases not matched to a gene: 8. CDR3 nucleotides: TGTGCTAGTGGCTGGGACTACTCGGTCAATGAGCAGTTCTTC. Translated: CASGWDYSVNEQFF.

This clonotype occurred many times. V is TRBV6-2 or TRBV6-3 and J is TRBJ1-2, with D unresolved. V gave up 2 bases and J gave up 4 bases, with 8 bases separating them. CDR3 length: 13 amino acids. Germline CDR1 and CDR2: MNHEY and SVGEGT. The CDR3, as DNA: TGTGCCAGCAGTTACCCTTGGTCCTATGGCTACACCTTC. Encoded protein: CASSYPWSYGYTF.